This TCR beta chain was observed in a study of OX40 agonist ivuxolimab in advanced cancers. Study overall: In this trial design, patients received ivuxolimab intravenously at 0.01 to 10 mg/kg every 2 weeks.

Method: immunoSEQ multiplex PCR; TCRdb's copy keeps in-frame clones and lacks some. Among approximately 58,000 clones, 65% to 85% were seen once, and the ten largest hold approximately 13%. On this clone itself: The identical CDR3 is also encoded by other nucleotide sequences in the sample.

This CDR3 has 12 amino acids. Deletions cut 6 bases from V and 0 bases from J, with 3 bases between. Germline CDR1 and CDR2: SNHLY and FYNNEI. V gene TRBV2 combines with J gene TRBJ1-5, with D hard to call. This clonotype was sampled from an adult with an advanced solid tumor such as melanoma, head and neck, liver or kidney cancer. The starting material was CD4+ or CD8+ T cells sorted from blood, obtained in a trial of the OX40 agonist ivuxolimab. The CDR3 DNA sequence: TGTGCCAGCAGCGGTAGCAATCAGCCCCAGCATTTT. Translated, it gives CASSGSNQPQHF.